Listed below are T cell receptor beta chains from one sample, sequenced in a study of cytomegalovirus exposure and HLA in healthy donors. Using immunoSEQ multiplex PCR, the repertoire was profiled, and TCRdb retains in-frame clones only, with some absent. The table records about 130,000 clones, over 70% of them present only once. The sequencing input was PBMCs. Every receptor here comes from a woman in her fifties or sixties in good health and CMV-seropositive. The CDR3 runs from the conserved cysteine through the conserved F or W. D genes are given only for firm matches. Clone size, where shown, is once, few, many, or a class for clones that have expanded.

16	NA	TRBJ1-3	TRBV2	NA	CASRSARGGPGNTIYF	TGTGCCAGCAGATCGGCCCGGGGGGGTCCGGGAAACACCATATATTTT
13	TRBD1	TRBJ2-5	TRBV29-1	NA	CSVTGTGRETQYF	TGCAGCGTAACCGGGACAGGGCGAGAGACCCAGTACTTC
13	NA	TRBJ2-2	TRBV19	NA	CASSIGGTGELFF	TGTGCCAGTAGTATCGGAGGCACCGGGGAGCTGTTTTTT
11	NA	TRBJ1-2	TRBV7-9	NA	CASSFEDGYTF	TGTGCCAGCAGCTTCGAGGATGGCTACACCTTC
12	TRBD2	TRBJ2-7	TRBV5-8	few	CASRGGLYEQYF	TGTGCCAGCCGGGGGGGCCTGTACGAGCAGTACTTC
16	TRBD2	TRBJ2-5	TRBV19	NA	CASRSVAGAGGETQYF	TGTGCCTCCAGGTCAGTAGCGGGGGCCGGTGGAGAGACCCAGTACTTC
13	TRBD1	TRBJ1-5	TRBV6-5	NA	CASRGTGYQPQHF	TGTGCCAGCAGAGGGACAGGTTATCAGCCCCAGCATTTT
16	TRBD2	TRBJ2-3	TRBV5-4	NA	CASSLPQRGGRDTQYF	TGTGCCAGCAGCTTGCCGCAGCGGGGGGGCAGGGATACGCAGTATTTT
17	TRBD2	TRBJ2-1	TRBV19	NA	CASSLPQGLAGSNEQFF	TGTGCCAGTAGTCTCCCACAGGGACTAGCGGGGTCCAATGAGCAGTTCTTC
15	NA	TRBJ1-1	TRBV2	NA	CASSEQGNMNTEAFF	TGTGCCAGCAGTGAACAGGGTAATATGAACACTGAAGCTTTCTTT
17	NA	TRBJ1-5	TRBV11-2	NA	CASSLDPIQGGNQPQHF	TGTGCCAGCAGCTTAGATCCAATACAGGGAGGCAATCAGCCCCAGCATTTT